These 14 T cell receptor beta chains were all obtained from the same sample, sequenced in a study of blood T cell repertoires in COVID-19. Measured with immunoSEQ multiplex PCR; TCRdb has only the in-frame clones, and not every one. This sample carries under 300,000 clones, roughly 90% of them seen once, and the ten largest clones take just under 6.5%. Sequencing was performed on PBMCs or T cells enriched from blood (not recorded which). These receptors originate from a young woman with acute COVID-19.

V is TRBV28 and J is TRBJ2-3; tentatively, D is TRBD1 (6 bases). CDR1 MDHEN and CDR2 SYDVKM come from the germline V gene. V was pared by 8 bases and J by 1 base, with 10 bases between. The CDR3 runs 13 residues. This chain's CDR3 is CASQGGGTDTQYF. For the CDR3, the DNA is TGTGCCAGCCAAGGGGGAGGCACAGATACGCAGTATTTT.

This clone was recorded once. V and J are TRBV19 and TRBJ1-2; the match to TRBD1 covers 10 bases. Germline V gives CDR1 LNHDA, CDR2 SQIVND (reference sequence). V was pared by 5 bases and J by 3 bases, with 6 bases of the junction left unmatched. There are 15 residues in the CDR3. The CDR3 coding sequence is TGTGCCAGTAGTTCAACCGGGACAGGGGACTATGGCTACACCTTC. It specifies CASSSTGTGDYGYTF.

The chain has TRBV14 and TRBJ2-1, with a weak D call TRBD1 (6 bases). V gave up 2 bases and J gave up 4 bases, with 15 bases separating them. Germline lookup yields CDR1 SGHDN and CDR2 FVKESK. CDR3 size: 16 residues. The CDR3 is CASSQTQGYAYNEQFF. The DNA for the CDR3 is TGTGCCAGCAGCCAAACTCAGGGGTATGCGTACAATGAGCAGTTCTTC.

As regards this clone: An end of the junction does not agree with germline; a read error may underlie this. The chain employs TRBV13 and TRBJ2-7, with 10 bases fitting TRBD2. The CDR3 covers 17 residues. CDR1 is PRHDT and CDR2 is FYEKMQ in the germline V gene (reference sequence). The CDR3 loop is CASSPRGAGGSMYGQYF. CDR3 DNA: TGTGCCAGCAGCCCCCGAGGAGCGGGAGGGAGTATGTACGGGCAGTACTTC.

This clone was seen a handful of times. The J gene is TRBJ2-5, the V gene TRBV19; weak D call: TRBD2 (5 bases). Germline V gene lookup returns CDR1 LNHDA and CDR2 SQIVND (reference sequence). This CDR3 is built from 15 residues. Trimming cost V 6 bases and J 2 bases, with 16 bases left between them. DNA for the CDR3: TGTGCCAGTAGCCTCGTCTTCGGGGTACAAGAGACCCAGTACTTC. As protein: CASSLVFGVQETQYF.

The chain has TRBV29-1 and TRBJ2-3, with D unresolved. The CDR3 consists of 14 residues. CDR1 SQVTM and CDR2 ANQGSEA come from the germline V gene. Deletions cut 5 bases from V and 0 bases from J, with 12 bases between. CDR3 residues: CSVQAQSSTDTQYF. Written as DNA, the CDR3 is TGCAGCGTTCAGGCCCAGTCAAGCACAGATACGCAGTATTTT.

This clone came up a few times. The rearrangement joins TRBV28 to TRBJ1-5; 9 bases align to TRBD1. The CDR3 consists of 18 residues. The V gene end was trimmed by 5 bases and the J gene end by 7 bases; junction bases not matched to a gene: 18. The germline V gene has CDR1 MDHEN and CDR2 SYDVKM. CDR3 bases: TGTGCCAGCAGTCTGGGACAGGGACGAGTGGTTTTCGGGCAGCCCCAGCATTTT. Amino acids: CASSLGQGRVVFGQPQHF.

This chain joins TRBV6-5 and TRBJ1-6, with D possibly being TRBD1 (6 bases). The CDR3 runs to 13 residues. The ends were cut back, 7 bases at V and 18 bases at J, with 22 bases in the middle. Germline-derived CDR1 and CDR2 are MNHEY and SVGAGI. CDR3 amino acids: CASKDLGGAFPHF. DNA for the CDR3: TGTGCCAGCAAAGATCTTGGGGGGGCCTTTCCCCACTTT.

The rearrangement links TRBV15 to TRBJ1-2, with 10 bases that match TRBD1. V trimming: 1 base; J trimming: 2 bases; junction bases outside the gene matches: 4. The CDR3 runs 16 residues. The germline V gene encodes CDR1 LNHNV and CDR2 YYDKDF (reference sequence). CDR3 protein: CATSRGRQGANYGYTF. In nucleotides, the CDR3 is TGTGCCACCAGCAGAGGGAGACAGGGGGCGAACTATGGCTACACCTTC.

This chain links TRBV5-1 with TRBJ1-1; 9 positions agree with TRBD1. Looked up from germline, CDR1 is SGHRS and CDR2 is YFSETQ. This CDR3 is built from 15 residues. The J segment lost 1 base and the V segment lost 4 bases, leaving 5 bases of the junction unmatched. The CDR3: CASSTQGAQNTEAFF. The CDR3 coding sequence is TGCGCCAGCAGCACACAGGGGGCTCAGAACACTGAAGCTTTCTTT.

The chain links TRBV14 to TRBJ2-3; 7 bases fit TRBD1. Germline CDR1 and CDR2: SGHDN and FVKESK. The CDR3 consists of 15 residues. V trimming: 2 bases; J trimming: 2 bases; junction bases outside the gene matches: 4. The CDR3 DNA reads TGTGCCAGCAGCCAAAGAGACAGGGACACAGATACGCAGTATTTT. It translates to CASSQRDRDTDTQYF.

The chain combines TRBV6-5 with TRBJ1-5, with 11 bases lining up with TRBD1. Germline V gene sequence: CDR1 MNHEY, CDR2 SVGAGI. This CDR3 spans 15 amino acids. The ends lost 6 bases at V and 8 bases at J; junction bases unmatched: 9. The CDR3 nucleotides are TGTGCCAGCAGGCCCCTGGGACAGGGGGGAAAGCCCCAGCATTTT. It yields the protein CASRPLGQGGKPQHF.

V and J are TRBV5-4 and TRBJ2-1; D not certain. The ends were cut back, 0 bases at V and 0 bases at J, with 7 bases in the middle. Germline lookup yields CDR1 SGHNT and CDR2 YYREEE (reference sequence). The CDR3 totals 15 residues. The CDR3: CASSLAFSSYNEQFF. Written as DNA, the CDR3 is TGTGCCAGCAGCTTGGCGTTTTCCTCCTACAATGAGCAGTTCTTC.

The chain combines TRBV6-5 with TRBJ1-5; D possibly corresponds to TRBD1 (5 bases). The CDR3 has 13 residues. The germline gives CDR1 MNHEY, CDR2 SVGAGI. Trimming left V 4 bases short and J 2 bases short, with 6 bases between. The CDR3 sequence is CASSSGGNQPQHF. The CDR3 bases are TGTGCCAGCAGTTCGGGGGGCAATCAGCCCCAGCATTTT.